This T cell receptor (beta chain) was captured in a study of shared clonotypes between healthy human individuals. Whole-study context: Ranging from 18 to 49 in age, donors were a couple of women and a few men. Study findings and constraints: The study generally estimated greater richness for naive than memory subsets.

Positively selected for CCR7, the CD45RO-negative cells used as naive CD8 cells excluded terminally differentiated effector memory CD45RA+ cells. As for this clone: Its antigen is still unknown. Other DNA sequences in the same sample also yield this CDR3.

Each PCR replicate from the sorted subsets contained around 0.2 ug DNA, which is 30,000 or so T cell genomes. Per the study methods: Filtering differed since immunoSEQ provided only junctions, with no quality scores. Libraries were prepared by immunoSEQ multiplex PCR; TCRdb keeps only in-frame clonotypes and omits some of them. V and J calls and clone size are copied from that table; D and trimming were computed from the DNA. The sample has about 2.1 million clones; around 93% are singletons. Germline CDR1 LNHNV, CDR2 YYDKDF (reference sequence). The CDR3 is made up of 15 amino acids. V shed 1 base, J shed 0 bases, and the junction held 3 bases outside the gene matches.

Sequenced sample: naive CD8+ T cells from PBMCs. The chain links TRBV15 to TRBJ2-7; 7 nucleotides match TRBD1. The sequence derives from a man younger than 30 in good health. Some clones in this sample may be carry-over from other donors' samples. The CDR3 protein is CATSRGQGSSYEQYF. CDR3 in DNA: TGTGCCACCAGCAGAGGACAGGGATCCTCCTACGAGCAGTACTTC.